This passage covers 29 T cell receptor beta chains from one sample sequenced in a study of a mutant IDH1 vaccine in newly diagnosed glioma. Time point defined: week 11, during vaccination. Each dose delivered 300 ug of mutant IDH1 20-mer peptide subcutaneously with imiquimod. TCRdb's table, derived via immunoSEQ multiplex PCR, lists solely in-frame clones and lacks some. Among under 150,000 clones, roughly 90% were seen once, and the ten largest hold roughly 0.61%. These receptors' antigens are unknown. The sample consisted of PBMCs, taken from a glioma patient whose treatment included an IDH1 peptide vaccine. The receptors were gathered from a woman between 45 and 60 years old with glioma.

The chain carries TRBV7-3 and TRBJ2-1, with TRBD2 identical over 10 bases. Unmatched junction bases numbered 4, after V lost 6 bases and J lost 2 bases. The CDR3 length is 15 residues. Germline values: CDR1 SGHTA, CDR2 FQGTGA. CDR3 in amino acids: CASSLAGVAYNEQFF. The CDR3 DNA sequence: TGTGCCAGCAGTCTAGCGGGAGTGGCCTACAATGAGCAGTTCTTC.

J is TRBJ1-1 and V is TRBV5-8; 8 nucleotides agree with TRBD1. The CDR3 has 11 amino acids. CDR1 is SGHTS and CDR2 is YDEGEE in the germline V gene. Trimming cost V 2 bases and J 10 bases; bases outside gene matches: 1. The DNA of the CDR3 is TGTGCCAGCAGCTTACAGGGGGGAGCTTTCTTT. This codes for CASSLQGGAFF.

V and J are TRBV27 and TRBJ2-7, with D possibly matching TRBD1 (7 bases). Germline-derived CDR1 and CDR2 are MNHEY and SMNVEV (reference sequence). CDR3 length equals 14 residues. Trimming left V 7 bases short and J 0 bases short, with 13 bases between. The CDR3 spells CASTPGGSSYEQYF. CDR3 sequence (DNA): TGTGCCAGCACCCCAGGGGGGAGCTCCTACGAGCAGTACTTC.

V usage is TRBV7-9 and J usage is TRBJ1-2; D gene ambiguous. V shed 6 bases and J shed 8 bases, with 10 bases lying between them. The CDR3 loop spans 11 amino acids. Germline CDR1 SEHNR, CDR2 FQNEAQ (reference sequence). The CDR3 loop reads CASSPSRGYTF. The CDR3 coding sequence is TGTGCCAGCAGTCCATCCCGGGGCTACACCTTC. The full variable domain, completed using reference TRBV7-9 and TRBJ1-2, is DTGVSQNPRHKITKRGQNVTFRCDPISEHNRLYWYRQTLGQGPEFLTYFQNEAQLEKSRLLSDRFSAERPKGSFSTLEIQRTEQGDSAMYLCASSPSRGYTFGSGTRLTVV.

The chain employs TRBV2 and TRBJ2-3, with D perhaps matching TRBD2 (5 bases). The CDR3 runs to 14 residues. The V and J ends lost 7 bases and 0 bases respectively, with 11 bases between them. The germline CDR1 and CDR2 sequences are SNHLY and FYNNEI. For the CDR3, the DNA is TGTGCCAGCAATCCTAGCAGCAGCACAGATACGCAGTATTTT. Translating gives CASNPSSSTDTQYF.

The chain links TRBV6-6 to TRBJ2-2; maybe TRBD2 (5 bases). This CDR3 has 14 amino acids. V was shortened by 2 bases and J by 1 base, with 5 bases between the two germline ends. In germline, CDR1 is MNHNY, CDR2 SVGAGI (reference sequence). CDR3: CASSYRGNTGELFF. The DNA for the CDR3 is TGTGCCAGCAGTTACCGGGGGAACACCGGGGAGCTGTTTTTT.

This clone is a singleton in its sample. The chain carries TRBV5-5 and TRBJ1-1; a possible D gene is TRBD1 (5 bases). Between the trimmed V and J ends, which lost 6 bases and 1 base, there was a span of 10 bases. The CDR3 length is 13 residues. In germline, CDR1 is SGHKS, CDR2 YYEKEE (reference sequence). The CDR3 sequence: CASTPGQNTEAFF. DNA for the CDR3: TGTGCCAGCACCCCCGGACAGAACACTGAAGCTTTCTTT.

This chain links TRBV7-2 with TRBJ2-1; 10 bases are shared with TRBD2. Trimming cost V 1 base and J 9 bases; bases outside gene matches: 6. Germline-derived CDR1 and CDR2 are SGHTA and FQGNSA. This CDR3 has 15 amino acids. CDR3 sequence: CASSLVLAGAVEQFF. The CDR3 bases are TGTGCCAGCAGCTTAGTTCTAGCGGGAGCTGTTGAGCAGTTCTTC. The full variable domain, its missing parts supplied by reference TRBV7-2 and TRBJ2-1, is GAGVSQSPSNKVTEKGKDVELRCDPISGHTALYWYRQSLGQGLEFLIYFQGNSAPDKSGLPSDRFSAERTGGSVSTLTIQRTQQEDSAVYLCASSLVLAGAVEQFFGPGTRLTVL.

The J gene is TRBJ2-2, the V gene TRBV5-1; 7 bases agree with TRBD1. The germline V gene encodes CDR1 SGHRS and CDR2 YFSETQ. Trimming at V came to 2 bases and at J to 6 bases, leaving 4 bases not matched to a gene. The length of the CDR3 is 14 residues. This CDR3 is CASSFLQGSGELFF. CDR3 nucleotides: TGCGCCAGCAGCTTTCTACAGGGGTCCGGGGAGCTGTTTTTT.

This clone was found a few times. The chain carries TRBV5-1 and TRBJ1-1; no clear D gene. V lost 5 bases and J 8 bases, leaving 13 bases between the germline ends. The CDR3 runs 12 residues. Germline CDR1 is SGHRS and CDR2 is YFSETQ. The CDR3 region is CASRLGLAEAFF. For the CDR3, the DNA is TGCGCCAGCAGACTTGGACTTGCCGAAGCTTTCTTT.

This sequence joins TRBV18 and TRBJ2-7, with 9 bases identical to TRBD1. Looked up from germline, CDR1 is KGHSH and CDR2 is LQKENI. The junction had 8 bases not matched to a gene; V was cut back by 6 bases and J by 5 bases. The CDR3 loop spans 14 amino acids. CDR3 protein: CASSTGTGFDEQYF. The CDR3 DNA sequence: TGTGCCAGCTCTACCGGGACAGGGTTTGACGAGCAGTACTTC. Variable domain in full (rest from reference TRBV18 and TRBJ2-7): NAGVMQNPRHLVRRRGQEARLRCSPMKGHSHVYWYRQLPEEGLKFMVYLQKENIIDESGMPKERFSAEFPKEGPSILRIQQVVRGDSAAYFCASSTGTGFDEQYFGPGTRLTVT.

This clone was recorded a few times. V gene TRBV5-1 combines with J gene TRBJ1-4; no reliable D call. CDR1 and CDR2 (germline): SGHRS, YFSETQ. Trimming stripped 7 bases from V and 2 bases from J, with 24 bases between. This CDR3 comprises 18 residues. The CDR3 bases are TGCGCCAGCCTACCCTTACCCGCCGGGCTTGCGACTAATGAAAAACTGTTTTTT. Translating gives CASLPLPAGLATNEKLFF. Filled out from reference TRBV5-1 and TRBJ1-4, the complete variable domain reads KAGVTQTPRYLIKTRGQQVTLSCSPISGHRSVSWYQQTPGQGLQFLFEYFSETQRNKGNFPGRFSGRQFSNSRSEMNVSTLELGDSALYLCASLPLPAGLATNEKLFFGSGTQLSVL.

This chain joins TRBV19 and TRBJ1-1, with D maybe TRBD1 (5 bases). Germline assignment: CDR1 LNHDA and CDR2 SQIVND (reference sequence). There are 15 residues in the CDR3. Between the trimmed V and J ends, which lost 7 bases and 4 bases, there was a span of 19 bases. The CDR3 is CASNRRGGRVTEAFF. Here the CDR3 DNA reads TGTGCCAGTAATCGACGGGGCGGTAGGGTCACTGAAGCTTTCTTT.

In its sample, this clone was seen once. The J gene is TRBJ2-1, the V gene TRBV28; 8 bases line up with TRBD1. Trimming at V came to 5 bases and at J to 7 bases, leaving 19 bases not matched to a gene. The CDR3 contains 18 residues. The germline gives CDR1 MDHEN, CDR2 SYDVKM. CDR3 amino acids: CASSPPGGRQGKSNEQFF. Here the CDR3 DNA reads TGTGCCAGCAGTCCTCCTGGGGGGAGACAGGGGAAGTCGAATGAGCAGTTCTTC.

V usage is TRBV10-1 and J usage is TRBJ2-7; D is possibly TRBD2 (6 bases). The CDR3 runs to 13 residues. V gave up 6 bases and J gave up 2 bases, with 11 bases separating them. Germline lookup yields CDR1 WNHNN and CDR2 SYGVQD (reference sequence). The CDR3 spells CASSRENPYEQYF. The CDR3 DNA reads TGCGCCAGCAGCCGGGAGAATCCCTACGAGCAGTACTTC.

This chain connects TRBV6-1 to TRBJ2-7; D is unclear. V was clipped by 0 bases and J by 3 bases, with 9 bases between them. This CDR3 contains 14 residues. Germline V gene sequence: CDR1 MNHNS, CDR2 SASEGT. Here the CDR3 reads CASSEAVWGYEQYF. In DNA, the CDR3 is TGTGCCAGCAGTGAAGCTGTATGGGGCTACGAGCAGTACTTC.

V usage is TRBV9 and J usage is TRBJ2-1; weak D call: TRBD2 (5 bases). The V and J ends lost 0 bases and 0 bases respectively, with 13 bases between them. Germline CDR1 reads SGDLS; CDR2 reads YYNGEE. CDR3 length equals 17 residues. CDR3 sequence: CASSVGSGGTSYNEQFF. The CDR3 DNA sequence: TGTGCCAGCAGCGTAGGGAGCGGAGGAACCTCCTACAATGAGCAGTTCTTC.

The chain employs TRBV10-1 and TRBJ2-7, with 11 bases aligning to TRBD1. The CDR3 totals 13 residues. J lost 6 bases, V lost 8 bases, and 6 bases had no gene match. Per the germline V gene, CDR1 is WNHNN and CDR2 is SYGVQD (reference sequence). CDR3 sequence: CASAGTGGREQYF. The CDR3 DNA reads TGCGCCAGCGCAGGGACAGGGGGGCGCGAGCAGTACTTC.

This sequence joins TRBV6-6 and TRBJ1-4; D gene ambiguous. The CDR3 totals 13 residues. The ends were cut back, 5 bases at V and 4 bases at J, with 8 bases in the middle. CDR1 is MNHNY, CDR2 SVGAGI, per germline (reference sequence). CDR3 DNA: TGTGCCAGCAGTCGGGGAGTTAATGAAAAACTGTTTTTT. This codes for CASSRGVNEKLFF.

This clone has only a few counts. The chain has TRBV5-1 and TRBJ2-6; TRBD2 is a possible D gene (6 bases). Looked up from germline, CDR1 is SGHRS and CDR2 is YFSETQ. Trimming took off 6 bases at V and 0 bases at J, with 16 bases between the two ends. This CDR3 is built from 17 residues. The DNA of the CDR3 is TGCGCCAGCATCGGATCGGGAGACCCCTCTGGGGCCAACGTCCTGACTTTC. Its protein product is CASIGSGDPSGANVLTF.

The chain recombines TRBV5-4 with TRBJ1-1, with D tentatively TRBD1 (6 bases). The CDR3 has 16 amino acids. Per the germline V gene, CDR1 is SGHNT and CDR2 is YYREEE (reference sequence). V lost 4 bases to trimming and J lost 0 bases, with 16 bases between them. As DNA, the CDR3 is TGTGCCAGCAGCACTCCGACAGGCCTCATGAACACTGAAGCTTTCTTT. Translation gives CASSTPTGLMNTEAFF.

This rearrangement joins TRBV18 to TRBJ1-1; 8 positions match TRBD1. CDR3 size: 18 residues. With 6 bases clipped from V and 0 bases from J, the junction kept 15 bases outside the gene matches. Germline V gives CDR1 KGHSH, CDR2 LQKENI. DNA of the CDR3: TGTGCCAGCTCTCCCTCGGGCACAGGGGGGAAAATGAACACTGAAGCTTTCTTT. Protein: CASSPSGTGGKMNTEAFF.

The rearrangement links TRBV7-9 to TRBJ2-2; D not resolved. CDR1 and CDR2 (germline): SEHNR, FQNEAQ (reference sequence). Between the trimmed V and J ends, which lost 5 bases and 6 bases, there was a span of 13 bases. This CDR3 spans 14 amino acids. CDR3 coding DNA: TGTGCCAGCAGCCGTCGATCCCGCTCCGGGGAGCTGTTTTTT. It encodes CASSRRSRSGELFF.

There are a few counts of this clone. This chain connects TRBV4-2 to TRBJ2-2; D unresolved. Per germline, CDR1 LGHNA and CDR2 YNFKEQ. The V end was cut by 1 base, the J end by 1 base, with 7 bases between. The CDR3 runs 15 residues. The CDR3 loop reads CASSQGTVNTGELFF. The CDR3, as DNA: TGTGCCAGCAGCCAAGGGACGGTGAACACCGGGGAGCTGTTTTTT.

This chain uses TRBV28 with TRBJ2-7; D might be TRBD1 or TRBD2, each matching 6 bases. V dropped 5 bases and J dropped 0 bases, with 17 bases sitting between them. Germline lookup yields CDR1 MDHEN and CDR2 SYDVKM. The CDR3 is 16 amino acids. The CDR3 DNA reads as TGTGCCAGCAGTCTTTTAGGGGGGTCCATCTCCTACGAGCAGTACTTC. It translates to CASSLLGGSISYEQYF.

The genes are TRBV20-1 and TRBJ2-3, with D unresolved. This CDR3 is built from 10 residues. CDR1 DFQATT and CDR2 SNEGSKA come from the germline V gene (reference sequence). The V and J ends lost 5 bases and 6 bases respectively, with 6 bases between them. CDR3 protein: CSASRDTQYF. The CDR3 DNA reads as TGCAGTGCTTCTCGGGATACGCAGTATTTT.

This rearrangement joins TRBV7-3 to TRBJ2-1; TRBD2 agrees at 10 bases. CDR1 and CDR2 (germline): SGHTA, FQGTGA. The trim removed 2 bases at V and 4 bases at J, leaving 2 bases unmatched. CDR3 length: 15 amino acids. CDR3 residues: CASSLSSGRYNEQFF. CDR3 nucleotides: TGTGCCAGCAGCTTATCTAGCGGGAGATACAATGAGCAGTTCTTC.

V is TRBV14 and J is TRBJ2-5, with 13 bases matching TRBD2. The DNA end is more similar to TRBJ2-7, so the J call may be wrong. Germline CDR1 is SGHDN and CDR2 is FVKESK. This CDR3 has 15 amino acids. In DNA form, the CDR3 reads TGTGCCAGCAGCCGTGGGACTAGCGGGACCTACGAGCAGTACTTC. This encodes CASSRGTSGTYEQYF.

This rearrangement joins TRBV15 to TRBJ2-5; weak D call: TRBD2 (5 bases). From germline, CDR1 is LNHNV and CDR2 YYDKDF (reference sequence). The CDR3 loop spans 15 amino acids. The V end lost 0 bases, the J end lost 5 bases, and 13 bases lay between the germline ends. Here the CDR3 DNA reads TGTGCCACCAGCAGAGATCGTGCTAGCCATGAGACCCAGTACTTC. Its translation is CATSRDRASHETQYF.